This T cell receptor (beta chain) comes out of a study of shared clonotypes between healthy human individuals. Study at large: The donors, two women and three men, were aged 18 to 49.

As originally analysed: As immunoSEQ supplied junction-only sequences (without quality scores), filtering differed. Assay: immunoSEQ multiplex PCR; the TCRdb copy retains only in-frame clones and omits some. V and J calls and clone size follow that table, whereas D and trimming were derived from the DNA. The sample includes about 1 million clones, approximately 68% seen only once; the top ten take roughly 1.5%. Study-level findings and limits: Naive subsets generally exceeded memory subsets in estimated richness. Represented diversity (both genetic and exposure-history) was limited by the small number of donors.

As concerns this clone: The antigen remains unidentified.

Sequenced: memory CD4+ T cells sorted from blood. Documented subset: CD45RA-negative fraction. This clonotype originated in a man in his late teens or twenties in good health.

In DNA form, the CDR3 reads TGCGCCAGCAGCGCAGGGGCTATGGGGAACACTGAAGCTTTCTTT. Its translation: CASSAGAMGNTEAFF. The genes are TRBV5-1 and TRBJ1-1, with D maybe TRBD1 (6 bases). Per germline, CDR1 SGHRS and CDR2 YFSETQ. V was shortened by 4 bases and J by 1 base, with 14 bases between the two germline ends. The CDR3 has 15 amino acids. Based on the CDR3 plus reference TRBV5-1 and TRBJ1-1, the full variable domain is KAGVTQTPRYLIKTRGQQVTLSCSPISGHRSVSWYQQTPGQGLQFLFEYFSETQRNKGNFPGRFSGRQFSNSRSEMNVSTLELGDSALYLCASSAGAMGNTEAFFGQGTRLTVV.